The next 18 T cell receptor beta chains were all read from a single sample in a study of T cell responses to AZD1222 COVID-19 vaccine. The repertoire was sequenced with immunoSEQ multiplex PCR; TCRdb's copy has only in-frame clones and lacks some. The sample includes 100,000 to 150,000 clones, 80% to 90% of them seen just once. The sample was peripheral blood, taken on day 0 of MenACWY control vaccination. The receptors come from an adult in good health.

The V and J genes are TRBV19 and TRBJ1-2; the D is unclear. V lost 7 bases to trimming and J lost 5 bases, with 17 bases between them. Germline-derived CDR1 and CDR2 are LNHDA and SQIVND (reference sequence). The CDR3 loop spans 14 amino acids. The CDR3 loop is CASKTGFSGYGYTF. CDR3 coding DNA: TGTGCCAGTAAAACTGGGTTTTCAGGATATGGCTACACCTTC.

CDR3 protein: CASRSTESYEQYF. The CDR3 region has the DNA TGCGCCAGCAGGTCGACAGAGAGCTACGAGCAGTACTTC. The chain couples TRBV5-1 to TRBJ2-7, with D tentatively TRBD1 (5 bases). The CDR3 covers 13 residues. The V and J ends lost 5 bases and 3 bases respectively, with 12 bases between them. The germline V gene has CDR1 SGHRS and CDR2 YFSETQ.

The chain employs TRBV28 and TRBJ1-3; D gene uncertain. CDR1 and CDR2 from the germline V gene are MDHEN and SYDVKM. The CDR3 runs 14 residues. Trimming pared 5 bases from V and 3 bases from J, leaving 11 bases between. CDR3 sequence reads: CASSPTRDGNTIYF. The DNA for the CDR3 is TGTGCCAGCAGTCCCACTCGAGATGGAAACACCATATATTTT.

V and J are TRBV10-2 and TRBJ2-3, with a tentative D call TRBD2 (5 bases). V was shortened by 6 bases and J by 1 base, with 14 bases between the two germline ends. Germline CDR1 is WSHSY and CDR2 is SAAADI. The CDR3 runs to 15 residues. As DNA, the CDR3 is TGCGCCAGCAGCCCAGGACTTGAAGGCACAGATACGCAGTATTTT. It is translated as CASSPGLEGTDTQYF.

This sequence joins TRBV4-3 and TRBJ1-1; no definite D call. The V end was cut by 4 bases, the J end by 2 bases, with 14 bases between. Per germline, CDR1 LGHNA and CDR2 YSLEER. The CDR3 length is 15 residues. For the CDR3, the DNA is TGCGCCAGCAGCCCGTACCTTCAGAGAAACACTGAAGCTTTCTTT. Its translation is CASSPYLQRNTEAFF.

This clone occurred once. The CDR3: CASSLPTPKGSSAFF. DNA of the CDR3: TGTGCCAGCAGTTTACCGACACCCAAAGGGTCGTCGGCTTTCTTT. The rearrangement joins TRBV28 to TRBJ1-1; unclear D gene. This CDR3 is built from 15 residues. The germline V gene has CDR1 MDHEN and CDR2 SYDVKM. Trimming left V 2 bases short and J 11 bases short, with 21 bases between.

V gene TRBV27 combines with J gene TRBJ2-5, with unresolved D. The CDR3 runs 13 residues. V was clipped by 3 bases and J by 4 bases, with 9 bases between them. The germline V gene encodes CDR1 MNHEY and CDR2 SMNVEV (reference sequence). The CDR3 nucleotides are TGTGCCAGCAGTTTTGGTAGGGCAGAGACCCAGTACTTC. This gives the protein CASSFGRAETQYF.

The chain couples TRBV5-6 to TRBJ2-5; no definite D call. Germline assignment: CDR1 SGHDT and CDR2 YYEEEE. V gave up 4 bases and J gave up 5 bases, with 9 bases separating them. The CDR3 totals 12 residues. In DNA, the CDR3 is TGTGCCAGCAGCCTCCCTAGGGAGACCCAGTACTTC. Amino acid sequence: CASSLPRETQYF.

V is TRBV7-6 and J is TRBJ2-7; weak D call: TRBD2 (6 bases). Per germline, CDR1 SGHVS and CDR2 FNYEAQ. With 1 base removed from V and 0 bases from J, the gap between germline ends came to 10 bases. The CDR3 runs 15 residues. CDR3 bases: TGTGCCAGCAGCTTAGAGGGCGGGGTCTCCTACGAGCAGTACTTC. Translating it yields CASSLEGGVSYEQYF.

The genes are TRBV5-4 and TRBJ2-1; TRBD2 is a possible D gene (5 bases). V was cut by 4 bases and J by 9 bases, with 8 bases left in between. This CDR3 region has 11 residues. CDR1 is SGHNT and CDR2 is YYREEE in the germline V gene (reference sequence). Here the CDR3 reads CASSAGGEQFF. The DNA of the CDR3 is TGTGCCAGCAGCGCGGGTGGTGAGCAGTTCTTC. The full variable domain, in which reference TRBV5-4 and TRBJ2-1 provide the parts outside the CDR3, is ETGVTQSPTHLIKTRGQQVTLRCSSQSGHNTVSWYQQALGQGPQFIFQYYREEENGRGNFPPRFSGLQFPNYSSELNVNALELDDSALYLCASSAGGEQFFGPGTRLTVL.

This chain links TRBV29-1 with TRBJ2-1; TRBD1 agrees at 9 bases. This CDR3 is built from 15 residues. The V and J ends lost 7 bases and 0 bases, in that order; junction bases with no gene match: 7. Germline V gene lookup returns CDR1 SQVTM and CDR2 ANQGSEA. CDR3 DNA sequence: TGCAGCGCTCAGGGACAGGGAGTCTCCTACAATGAGCAGTTCTTC. Encoded protein: CSAQGQGVSYNEQFF.

The V call is TRBV19, the J call TRBJ2-6, with D possibly being TRBD1 or TRBD2 (5 bases each). The CDR3 spans 16 residues. From germline, CDR1 is LNHDA and CDR2 SQIVND (reference sequence). V was cut by 5 bases and J by 0 bases, with 11 bases left in between. CDR3 residues: CASSDRDGSGANVLTF. The CDR3 DNA sequence: TGTGCCAGTAGTGACCGGGACGGCTCTGGGGCCAACGTCCTGACTTTC.

This clone was observed a single time. V is TRBV7-9 and J is TRBJ2-5, with 9 bases identical to TRBD2. Germline V gives CDR1 SEHNR, CDR2 FQNEAQ (reference sequence). The CDR3 sequence is 16 residues long. After removal of 5 bases from V and 5 bases from J, the junction contained 12 bases not matched to a gene. CDR3 DNA: TGTGCCAGCAGCCTATCGTGGCGGGAGGGCAGGGAGACCCAGTACTTC. This gives the protein CASSLSWREGRETQYF.

This chain joins TRBV3-1 (or the pseudogene TRBV3-2) and TRBJ2-1; D may be TRBD1 (6 bases). V was shortened by 4 bases and J by 7 bases, with 17 bases between the two germline ends. The germline V gene has CDR1 LGHDT and CDR2 YNNKEL (reference sequence). CDR3 length equals 15 residues. The CDR3 reads CASSPKGESRNEQFF. CDR3 nucleotides: TGTGCCAGCAGCCCTAAGGGGGAGTCAAGGAATGAGCAGTTCTTC.

This clone has just one count. CDR3 in amino acids: CAWSVLTGGYPDTQYF. CDR3 DNA: TGTGCCTGGAGTGTTTTGACAGGGGGTTATCCAGATACGCAGTATTTT. The J gene is TRBJ2-3, the V gene TRBV30; 9 bases are a match to TRBD1. Germline CDR1 reads GTSNPN; CDR2 reads SVGIG (reference sequence). The V gene end was trimmed by 0 bases and the J gene end by 4 bases; junction bases not matched to a gene: 8. The CDR3 is 16 residues long.

This clone has a single count. This CDR3 is CASSPDRDSGYTF. CDR3 nucleotide sequence: TGTGCCAGCAGCCCCGACCGCGACAGTGGCTACACCTTC. V gene TRBV7-2 combines with J gene TRBJ1-2, with a tentative D call TRBD1 (5 bases). This CDR3 region has 13 residues. Looked up from germline, CDR1 is SGHTA and CDR2 is FQGNSA. Between the trimmed V and J ends, which lost 5 bases and 7 bases, there was a span of 14 bases.

The rearrangement uses TRBV7-2 and TRBJ2-1; maybe TRBD2 (7 bases). The germline V gene has CDR1 SGHTA and CDR2 FQGNSA. There are 16 residues in the CDR3. Trimming pared 1 base from V and 2 bases from J, leaving 12 bases between. CDR3 in DNA: TGTGCCAGCAGCTTAGTAGGGGGGAGGGCCTACAATGAGCAGTTCTTC. Translated: CASSLVGGRAYNEQFF. Looking up the rest from reference TRBV7-2 and TRBJ2-1 gives the full variable domain: GAGVSQSPSNKVTEKGKDVELRCDPISGHTALYWYRQSLGQGLEFLIYFQGNSAPDKSGLPSDRFSAERTGGSVSTLTIQRTQQEDSAVYLCASSLVGGRAYNEQFFGPGTRLTVL.

This rearrangement joins TRBV18 to TRBJ2-7, with D tentatively TRBD1 or TRBD2 (5 bases each). Trimming pared 5 bases from V and 2 bases from J, leaving 22 bases between. Germline CDR1 and CDR2: KGHSH and LQKENI. The CDR3 totals 17 residues. CDR3 amino acids: CASSGARSTTGPYEQYF. CDR3 bases: TGTGCCAGCTCAGGTGCTAGGTCGACAACGGGGCCCTACGAGCAGTACTTC. The full variable domain, with the rest looked up from reference TRBV18 and TRBJ2-7, is NAGVMQNPRHLVRRRGQEARLRCSPMKGHSHVYWYRQLPEEGLKFMVYLQKENIIDESGMPKERFSAEFPKEGPSILRIQQVVRGDSAAYFCASSGARSTTGPYEQYFGPGTRLTVT.